A selection of T cell receptor beta chains follows, all from one sample in a study of blood T cell repertoires in COVID-19. Generated by immunoSEQ multiplex PCR, the TCRdb table keeps only in-frame clones and is missing some. The sample lists approximately 300,000 clones; around 85% were seen once. Source material: peripheral blood. These receptors all stem from a human donor with COVID-19, enrolled during active disease. The donor label of this sample is uncertain. CDR3s include the opening cysteine and the closing phenylalanine or tryptophan. A D gene is named only where the DNA matches it firmly. Clone size appears in some rows only: once, few, many, or a class for an expanded clone.

D,J,size,V,CDR3,DNA
-,TRBJ2-5,-,TRBV3-1/TRBV3-2,CASSQEVQETQYF,TGTGCCAGCAGCCAAGAAGTTCAGGAGACCCAGTACTTC
-,TRBJ1-1,-,TRBV9,CASSVRGNTEAFF,TGTGCCAGCAGCGTACGGGGGAACACTGAAGCTTTCTTT
TRBD1,TRBJ1-5,-,TRBV28,CASSPSRTGARYSNQPQHF,TGTGCCAGCAGTCCCTCCCGGACAGGGGCCCGTTATAGCAATCAGCCCCAGCATTTT
TRBD2,TRBJ2-1,-,TRBV7-9,CASSFPSGSSEQFF,TGTGCCAGCAGCTTTCCTAGCGGGAGTTCGGAGCAGTTCTTC
-,TRBJ2-1,-,TRBV28,CASSLGGRGNEQFF,TGTGCCAGCAGCCTAGGGGGGAGGGGCAATGAGCAGTTCTTC
TRBD2,TRBJ2-1,-,TRBV5-1,CASSPGTTNNEQFF,TGCGCCAGCAGTCCCGGGACTACCAACAATGAGCAGTTCTTC
-,TRBJ1-1,-,TRBV15,CATSGGPDPRAGDTEAFF,TGTGCCACCAGCGGGGGTCCGGACCCCAGGGCAGGGGACACTGAAGCTTTCTTT
-,TRBJ1-1,-,TRBV9,CALLTELNTEAFF,TGTGCTTTATTAACGGAGCTGAACACTGAAGCTTTCTTT
TRBD1,TRBJ2-4,-,TRBV15,CATKWTGGAPSTKNIQYF,TGTGCCACCAAATGGACAGGGGGCGCCCCATCGACCAAAAACATTCAGTACTTC
-,TRBJ1-5,-,TRBV7-8,CASSPRGSQPQHF,TGTGCCAGCAGCCCTCGGGGTAGTCAGCCCCAGCATTTT
TRBD2,TRBJ2-1,-,TRBV29-1,CSVASWLGGGKTFNEQFF,TGCAGCGTGGCGTCTTGGTTGGGCGGGGGAAAGACTTTCAATGAGCAGTTCTTC
-,TRBJ2-7,-,TRBV23-1,CASSQSRQGITYEQYF,TGCGCCAGCAGTCAATCCCGTCAGGGGATAACCTACGAGCAGTACTTC
TRBD1,TRBJ1-2,-,TRBV27,CASRAGTGGGYTF,TGTGCCAGCAGGGCCGGGACAGGGGGCGGCTACACCTTC
TRBD1,TRBJ1-3,-,TRBV29-1,CSVGDRGPGNTIYF,TGCAGCGTTGGGGACAGGGGCCCTGGAAACACCATATATTTT
TRBD1,TRBJ2-7,-,TRBV28,CASSLSSGQGYEQYF,TGTGCCAGCAGTTTATCTTCCGGACAGGGCTACGAGCAGTACTTC
TRBD2,TRBJ2-3,-,TRBV2,CASTPGLAGDTQYF,TGTGCCAGCACCCCTGGACTAGCGGGAGATACGCAGTATTTT
TRBD1,TRBJ1-4,-,TRBV7-6,CASSLTRGDEKLFF,TGTGCCAGCAGCTTAACCAGGGGGGACGAAAAACTGTTTTTT
-,TRBJ1-2,-,TRBV18,CASSPEADYGYTF,TGTGCCAGCTCACCAGAGGCGGACTATGGCTACACCTTC
-,TRBJ2-5,-,TRBV7-2,CASSSPPGQETQYF,TGTGCCAGCAGCTCCCCTCCGGGGCAAGAGACCCAGTACTTC
-,TRBJ1-4,-,TRBV6-6,CASSPTGRRVNEKLFF,TGTGCCAGCAGTCCTACCGGGAGGCGGGTTAATGAAAAACTGTTTTTT
TRBD2,TRBJ2-1,-,TRBV11-3,CASSLTRSPGGEQFF,TGTGCCAGCAGCCTGACTAGATCCCCGGGGGGTGAGCAGTTCTTC
TRBD1,TRBJ2-7,once,TRBV5-1,CASSFSGTGVWEQYF,TGCGCCAGCAGCTTCTCCGGGACAGGGGTTTGGGAGCAGTACTTC
-,TRBJ1-2,-,TRBV10-2,CASSEGQNYGYTF,TGCGCCAGCAGTGAAGGACAAAACTATGGCTACACCTTC
TRBD1,TRBJ2-5,-,TRBV11-1,CASSIELTGAGETQYF,TGTGCCAGCAGCATTGAACTGACAGGGGCAGGGGAGACCCAGTACTTC
TRBD1,TRBJ2-5,-,TRBV28,CASSKQGLQETQYF,TGTGCCAGCAGTAAACAGGGGCTCCAAGAGACCCAGTACTTC
-,TRBJ2-4,-,TRBV7-3,CASSPQGDRDGKNIQYF,TGTGCCAGCAGCCCACAGGGTGACCGGGACGGCAAAAACATTCAGTACTTC
-,TRBJ1-1,few,TRBV28,CASSPTSGVTEAFF,TGTGCCAGCAGTCCTACTTCGGGGGTCACTGAAGCTTTCTTT
-,TRBJ2-7,-,TRBV30,CAWSGLGAYEQYF,TGTGCCTGGAGTGGACTAGGAGCCTACGAGCAGTACTTC
-,TRBJ1-1,many,TRBV19,CASSSTENTEAFF,TGTGCCAGTAGTTCGACAGAGAACACTGAAGCTTTCTTT